Below, 8 T cell receptor beta chains from the same sample are listed, as sequenced in a study of T cell responses to AZD1222 COVID-19 vaccine. Clones were read by immunoSEQ multiplex PCR, and TCRdb kept only the in-frame ones, dropping some. Counted here are about 140,000 clones, 85% to 90% occurring once; the ten biggest clones make up 1.5% to 2%. The material was peripheral blood, obtained on day 0 of AZD1222 vaccination. These receptors were taken from an adult in good health.

V is TRBV7-6 and J is TRBJ1-3; no firm D call. The V end was cut by 5 bases, the J end by 4 bases, with 9 bases between. CDR1 and CDR2 (germline): SGHVS, FNYEAQ. CDR3 length: 13 amino acids. The CDR3: CASSVGRGNTIYF. The DNA for the CDR3 is TGTGCCAGCAGCGTTGGTCGGGGAAACACCATATATTTT. Full variable domain (rest looked up from reference TRBV7-6 and TRBJ1-3): GAGVSQSPRYKVTKRGQDVALRCDPISGHVSLYWYRQALGQGPEFLTYFNYEAQQDKSGLPNDRFSAERPEGSISTLTIQRTEQRDSAMYRCASSVGRGNTIYFGEGSWLTVV.

V and J are TRBV2 and TRBJ1-2, with a weak D call TRBD1 (5 bases). The V end lost 8 bases, the J end lost 4 bases, and 11 bases lay between the germline ends. This CDR3 contains 12 residues. Germline CDR1 is SNHLY and CDR2 is FYNNEI. The DNA of the CDR3 is TGTGCCAGCGGACAAGGGGTCTATGGCTACACCTTC. Translating it yields CASGQGVYGYTF. Looking up the rest from reference TRBV2 and TRBJ1-2 gives the full variable domain: EPEVTQTPSHQVTQMGQEVILRCVPISNHLYFYWYRQILGQKVEFLVSFYNNEISEKSEIFDDQFSVERPDGSNFTLKIRSTKLEDSAMYFCASGQGVYGYTFGSGTRLTVV.

This chain joins TRBV5-1 and TRBJ2-3, with TRBD2 matching over 10 bases. The V gene's germline CDR1 is SGHRS and CDR2 YFSETQ. CDR3 size: 12 residues. The V gene end was trimmed by 5 bases and the J gene end by 15 bases; junction bases not matched to a gene: 9. In nucleotides, the CDR3 is TGCGCCAGCAGATTGAGCGGGGGGGTTCTATATTTT. Amino acids: CASRLSGGVLYF.

This chain joins TRBV7-9 and TRBJ2-7; 9 nucleotides line up with TRBD1. V shed 4 bases, J shed 5 bases, and the junction held 6 bases outside the gene matches. CDR3 length equals 14 residues. The germline V gene has CDR1 SEHNR and CDR2 FQNEAQ (reference sequence). The CDR3 DNA follows: TGTGCCAGCAGCTCAGCCGGGACAGGGAACGAGCAGTACTTC. This sequence encodes CASSSAGTGNEQYF.

As concerns this clone: Within the sample, other DNA sequences also encode this same CDR3. The rearrangement uses TRBV5-1 and TRBJ1-5; D not certain. Trimming shortened V by 0 bases and J by 1 base, and 8 bases separated the two germline ends. The germline V gene has CDR1 SGHRS and CDR2 YFSETQ. The CDR3 length is 15 residues. The CDR3 DNA reads as TGCGCCAGCAGCTTGGTGCCTGGGAGCAATCAGCCCCAGCATTTT. Protein sequence: CASSLVPGSNQPQHF.

The DNA for the CDR3 is TGTGCCAGCAGCGAGCGGGAGGGCGCCTACAATGAGCAGTTCTTC. Residues: CASSEREGAYNEQFF. The genes are TRBV7-9 and TRBJ2-1, with TRBD2 matching 10 bases. The J segment lost 2 bases and the V segment lost 5 bases, leaving 3 bases of the junction unmatched. The germline gives CDR1 SEHNR, CDR2 FQNEAQ (reference sequence). The CDR3 extends over 15 amino acids. The full variable domain, completed using reference TRBV7-9 and TRBJ2-1, is DTGVSQNPRHKITKRGQNVTFRCDPISEHNRLYWYRQTLGQGPEFLTYFQNEAQLEKSRLLSDRFSAERPKGSFSTLEIQRTEQGDSAMYLCASSEREGAYNEQFFGPGTRLTVL.

This chain connects TRBV19 to TRBJ1-1, with unresolved D. The V gene lost 6 bases and the J gene lost 7 bases, with 12 bases spanning the gap. Germline CDR1 reads LNHDA; CDR2 reads SQIVND (reference sequence). CDR3 length equals 12 residues. CDR3 DNA: TGTGCCAGTAGGTACGGTGGGAATGAAGCTTTCTTT. Translated: CASRYGGNEAFF.

The chain recombines TRBV5-5 with TRBJ1-5; D is undetermined. Trimming left V 0 bases short and J 7 bases short, with 8 bases between. Germline V gene data show CDR1 as SGHKS and CDR2 as YYEKEE (reference sequence). This CDR3 has 13 amino acids. The CDR3 coding sequence is TGTGCCAGCAGCTTGGTTCCGGAGCAGCCCCAGCATTTT. Translation: CASSLVPEQPQHF.